This T cell receptor (beta chain) is drawn from a study of shared clonotypes between healthy human individuals. About the study: There were three CD4 naive, three CD4 memory, two CD8 naive and one CD8 memory plates per donor.

Deep-level settings were used for running the assay. Here immunoSEQ multiplex PCR was the method, and the copy in TCRdb shows in-frame clones only, minus some. This sample has about 2 million clones, with about 95% found just once. There were only Caucasian adults among the donors, and all lived in Nashville, Tennessee. Subsets obtained from CD4+ cells comprised CD45RA+ naive and CD45RA-negative memory cells. Germline CDR1 and CDR2: SEHNR and FQNEAQ (reference sequence). CDR3 length equals 15 residues. With V trimmed by 3 bases and J by 0 bases, 3 bases remained unmatched. The V and J genes are TRBV7-9 and TRBJ1-1, with TRBD1 matching 8 bases. The sample comprised naive CD4+ T cells sorted from blood. Subset denoted: CD45RA+ positively selected. The source of this sequence is a man aged 18 to 29 in good health. Here the CDR3 DNA reads TGTGCCAGCAGCTTGTGGGACAGGCTGAACACTGAAGCTTTCTTT. Its translation: CASSLWDRLNTEAFF.